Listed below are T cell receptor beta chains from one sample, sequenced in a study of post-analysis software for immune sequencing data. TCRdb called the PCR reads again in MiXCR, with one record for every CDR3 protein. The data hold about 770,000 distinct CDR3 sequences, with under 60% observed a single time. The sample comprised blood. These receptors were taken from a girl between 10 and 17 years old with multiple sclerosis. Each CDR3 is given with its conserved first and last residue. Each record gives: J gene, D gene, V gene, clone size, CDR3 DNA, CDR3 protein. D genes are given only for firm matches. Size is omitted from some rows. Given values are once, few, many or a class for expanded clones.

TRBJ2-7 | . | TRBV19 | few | TGTGCCAGTAGTATCGCGAGCGCCTACGAGCAGTACTTC | CASSIASAYEQYF
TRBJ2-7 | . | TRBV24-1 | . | TGTGCCACCCAACGATACGAGCAGTACTTC | CATQRYEQYF
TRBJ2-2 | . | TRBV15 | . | TGTGCCACCAGCCTGGGTTGGGCAGGGAACACGAACACCGGGGAGCTGTTTTTT | CATSLGWAGNTNTGELFF
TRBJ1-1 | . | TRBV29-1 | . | TGCAGCGACACAGGGTCTGGCACTGAAGCTTTCTTT | CSDTGSGTEAFF
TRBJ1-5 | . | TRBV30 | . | TGTGCCTGGAGTGCCGCCCGACATTTACAGCAGCATTTT | CAWSAARHLQQHF
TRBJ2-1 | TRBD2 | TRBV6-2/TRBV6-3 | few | TGTGCCAGCAGTATCCCCCCACTAGCGGGAGCCGATGAGCAGTTCTTC | CASSIPPLAGADEQFF
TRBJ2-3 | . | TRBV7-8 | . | TGTGCCAGCAGCCCCACACTTTCGGGGGGCTGGGATACGCAGTATTTT | CASSPTLSGGWDTQYF
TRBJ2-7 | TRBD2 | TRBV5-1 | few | TGCGCCAGCAGCCAAGCGGGAGGGTCCTACAATGAGCAGTACTTC | CASSQAGGSYNEQYF
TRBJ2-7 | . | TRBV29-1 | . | TGCAGCGTTGAGGGGAGATGGAAGGAGCAGTACTTC | CSVEGRWKEQYF
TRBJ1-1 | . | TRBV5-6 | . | TGTGCCAGCAGCGCCGGGACAACGAACACTGAAGCTTTCTTT | CASSAGTTNTEAFF
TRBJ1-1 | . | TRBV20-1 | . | TGCAGTGCTCCTCCGAACACTGAAGCTTTCTTT | CSAPPNTEAFF
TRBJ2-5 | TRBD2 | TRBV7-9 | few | TGTGCCAGCAGCTTAGCCGGGACTAGCGGCAGCGGGGAGACCCAGTACTTC | CASSLAGTSGSGETQYF
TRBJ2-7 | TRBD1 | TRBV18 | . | TGTGTCAGCTCACTACAGGGGACGTTCTCCTACGAGCAGTACTTC | CVSSLQGTFSYEQYF
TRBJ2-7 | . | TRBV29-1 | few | TGCAGCGTTGAAGTCTCGGGACGAAGCTACGAGCAGTACTTC | CSVEVSGRSYEQYF
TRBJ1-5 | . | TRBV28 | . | TGTGCCAGCAGCTATCCTGAAGGGCAGGGCGGTCAGCCCCAGCATTTT | CASSYPEGQGGQPQHF
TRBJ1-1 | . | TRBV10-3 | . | TGTGCCACCAAGGGGACGGGGAACACTGAAGCTTTCTTT | CATKGTGNTEAFF
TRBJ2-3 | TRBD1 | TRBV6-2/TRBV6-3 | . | TGTGCCAGCAGTCAGTATACAGGGGGCGAAGCTTTCCCAGATACGCAGTATTTT | CASSQYTGGEAFPDTQYF
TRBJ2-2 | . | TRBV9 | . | TGTGCCAGCAGCGTAGAGGCCAGACTTAACACCGGGGAGCTGTTTTTT | CASSVEARLNTGELFF
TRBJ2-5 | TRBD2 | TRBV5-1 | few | TGCGCCAGCAGCATCTCAGCGGGAGGGGTACAAGAGACCCAGTACTTC | CASSISAGGVQETQYF
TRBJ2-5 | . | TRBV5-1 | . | TGCGCCAGCAGCTTGGTCCAGGAAAGAGAGACCCAGTACTTC | CASSLVQERETQYF
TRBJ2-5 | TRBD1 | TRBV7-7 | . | TGTGCTAGCAGCTCCCTCGGGACAGCCTCTCAAGAGACCCAGTACTTC | CASSSLGTASQETQYF
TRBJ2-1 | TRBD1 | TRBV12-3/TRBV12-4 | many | TGTGCCAGCAGTCCACTAACAGCCGGGACAGGGAACGAGCAGTTCTTC | CASSPLTAGTGNEQFF
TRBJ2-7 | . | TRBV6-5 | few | TGTGCCAGCAGTTACTCGGAGGGCAGATCCCTCTACGAGCAGTACTTC | CASSYSEGRSLYEQYF
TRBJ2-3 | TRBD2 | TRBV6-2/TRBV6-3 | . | TGTGCCAGCAGTTACTCGAGCGGGAGTAATACGCAGTATTTT | CASSYSSGSNTQYF
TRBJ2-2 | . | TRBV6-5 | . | TGTGCCAGCAGTCTACAAGGGAAGGTTACCGGGGAGCTGTTTTTT | CASSLQGKVTGELFF